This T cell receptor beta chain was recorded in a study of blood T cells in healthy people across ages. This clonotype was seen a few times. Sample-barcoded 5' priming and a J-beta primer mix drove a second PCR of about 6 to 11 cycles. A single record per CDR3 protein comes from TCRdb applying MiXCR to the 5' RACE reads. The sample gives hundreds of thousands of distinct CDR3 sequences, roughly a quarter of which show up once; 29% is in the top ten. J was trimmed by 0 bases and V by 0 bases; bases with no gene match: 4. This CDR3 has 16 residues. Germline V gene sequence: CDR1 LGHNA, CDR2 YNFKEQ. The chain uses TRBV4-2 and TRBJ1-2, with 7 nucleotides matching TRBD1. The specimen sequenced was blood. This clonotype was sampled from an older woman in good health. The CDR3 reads CASSQDKGQTNYGYTF. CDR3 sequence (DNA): TGTGCCAGCAGCCAAGATAAGGGACAGACTAACTATGGCTACACCTTC.